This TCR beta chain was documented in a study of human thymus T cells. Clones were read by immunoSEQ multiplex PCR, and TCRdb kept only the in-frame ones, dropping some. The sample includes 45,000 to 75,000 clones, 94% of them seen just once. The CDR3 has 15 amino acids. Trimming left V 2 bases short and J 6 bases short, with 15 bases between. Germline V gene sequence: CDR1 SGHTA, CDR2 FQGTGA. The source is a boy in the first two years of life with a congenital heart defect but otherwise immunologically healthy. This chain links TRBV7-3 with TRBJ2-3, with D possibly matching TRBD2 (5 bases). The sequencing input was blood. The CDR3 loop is CASSLGLPSADTQYF. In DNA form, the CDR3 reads TGTGCCAGCAGCTTAGGACTTCCCTCAGCGGATACGCAGTATTTT.